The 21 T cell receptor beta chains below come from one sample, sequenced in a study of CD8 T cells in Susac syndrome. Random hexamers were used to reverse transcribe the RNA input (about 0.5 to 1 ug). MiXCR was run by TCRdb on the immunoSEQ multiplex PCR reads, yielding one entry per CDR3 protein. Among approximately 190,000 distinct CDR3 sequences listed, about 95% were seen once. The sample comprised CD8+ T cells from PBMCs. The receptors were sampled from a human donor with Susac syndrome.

The CDR3 loop is CSARDLDRGAYNEQFF. The CDR3 region has the DNA TGCAGTGCTAGAGATCTCGACAGGGGGGCCTACAATGAGCAGTTCTTC. This rearrangement joins TRBV20-1 to TRBJ2-1, with 9 bases identical to TRBD1. With 0 bases clipped from V and 2 bases from J, the junction kept 5 bases outside the gene matches. CDR1 DFQATT and CDR2 SNEGSKA come from the germline V gene (reference sequence). The CDR3 is 16 amino acids.

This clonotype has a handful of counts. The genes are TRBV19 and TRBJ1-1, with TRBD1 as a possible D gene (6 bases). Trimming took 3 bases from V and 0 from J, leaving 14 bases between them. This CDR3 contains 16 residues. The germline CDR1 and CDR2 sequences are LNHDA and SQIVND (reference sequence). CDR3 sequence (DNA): TGTGCCAGTAGTATCATGACAGGAGCAATGAACACTGAAGCTTTCTTT. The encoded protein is CASSIMTGAMNTEAFF.

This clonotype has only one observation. The CDR3 DNA sequence: TGTGCCAGCCTCTTGTGGGACTACAATGAGCAGTTCTTC. Protein: CASLLWDYNEQFF. The J gene is TRBJ2-1, the V gene TRBV2, with D unresolved. Trimming cost V 8 bases and J 3 bases, with 11 bases left between them. Germline V gives CDR1 SNHLY, CDR2 FYNNEI. This CDR3 spans 13 amino acids. The entire variable domain, with the rest obtained from reference TRBV2 and TRBJ2-1, is as follows: EPEVTQTPSHQVTQMGQEVILRCVPISNHLYFYWYRQILGQKVEFLVSFYNNEISEKSEIFDDQFSVERPDGSNFTLKIRSTKLEDSAMYFCASLLWDYNEQFFGPGTRLTVL.

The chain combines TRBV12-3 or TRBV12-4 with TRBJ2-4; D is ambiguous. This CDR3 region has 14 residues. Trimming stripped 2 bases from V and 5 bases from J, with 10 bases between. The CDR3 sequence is CASSLIASQNIQYF. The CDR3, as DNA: TGTGCCAGCAGTTTAATAGCCTCACAAAACATTCAGTACTTC.

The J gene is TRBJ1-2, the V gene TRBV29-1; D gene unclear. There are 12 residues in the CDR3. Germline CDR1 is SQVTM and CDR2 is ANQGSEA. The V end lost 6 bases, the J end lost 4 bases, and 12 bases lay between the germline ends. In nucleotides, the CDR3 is TGCAGCGTCGAGACCAAAGGCTATGGCTACACCTTC. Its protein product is CSVETKGYGYTF.

CDR3 amino acids: CASSTPKELQETQYF. In nucleotides, the CDR3 is TGTGCCAGCAGTACGCCGAAAGAGCTCCAAGAGACCCAGTACTTC. The chain joins TRBV6-5 to TRBJ2-5; no firm D call. Germline CDR1 is MNHEY and CDR2 is SVGAGI. The CDR3 covers 15 residues. The V end was cut by 5 bases, the J end by 1 base, with 14 bases between.

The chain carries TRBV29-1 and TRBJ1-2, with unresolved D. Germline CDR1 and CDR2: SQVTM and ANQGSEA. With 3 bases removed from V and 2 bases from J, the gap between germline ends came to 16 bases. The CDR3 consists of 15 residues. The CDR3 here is CSVDPREVANYGYTF. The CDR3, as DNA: TGCAGCGTTGATCCCCGAGAGGTGGCGAACTATGGCTACACCTTC.

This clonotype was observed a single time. The chain's CDR3 is CAISDQGSDTQYF. The CDR3 region has the DNA TGTGCCATCAGCGACCAGGGTTCAGATACGCAGTATTTT. This chain uses TRBV10-3 with TRBJ2-3; possibly TRBD1 for D (5 bases). Between the trimmed V and J ends, which lost 6 bases and 4 bases, there was a span of 11 bases. The CDR3 covers 13 residues. Germline V CDR1 and CDR2: ENHRY, SYGVKD.

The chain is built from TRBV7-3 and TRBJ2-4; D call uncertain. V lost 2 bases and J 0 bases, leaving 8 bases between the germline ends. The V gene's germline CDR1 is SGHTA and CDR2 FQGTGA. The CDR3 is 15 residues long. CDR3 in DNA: TGTGCCAGCAGCTTAGATCTTCTAGCCAAAAACATTCAGTACTTC. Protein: CASSLDLLAKNIQYF.

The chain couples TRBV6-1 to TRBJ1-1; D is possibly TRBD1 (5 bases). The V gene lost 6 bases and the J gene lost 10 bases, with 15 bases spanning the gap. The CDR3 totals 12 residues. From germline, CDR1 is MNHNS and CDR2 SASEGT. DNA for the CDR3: TGTGCCAGCAGCGGGGGAGGAGTCGGAGCTTTCTTT. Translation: CASSGGGVGAFF.

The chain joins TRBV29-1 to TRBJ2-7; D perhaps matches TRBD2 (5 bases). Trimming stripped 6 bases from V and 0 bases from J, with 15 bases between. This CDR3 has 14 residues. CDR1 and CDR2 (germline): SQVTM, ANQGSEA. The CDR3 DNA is TGCAGCGTCGTGACCGGGATGGCCTCCTACGAGCAGTACTTC. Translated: CSVVTGMASYEQYF.

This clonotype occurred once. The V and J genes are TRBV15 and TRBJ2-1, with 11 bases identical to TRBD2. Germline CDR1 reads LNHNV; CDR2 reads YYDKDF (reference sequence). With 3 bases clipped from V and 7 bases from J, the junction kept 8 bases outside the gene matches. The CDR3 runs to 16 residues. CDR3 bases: TGTGCCACCAGCAGGGCTACTAGCGGGAGACGGAATGAGCAGTTCTTC. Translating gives CATSRATSGRRNEQFF.

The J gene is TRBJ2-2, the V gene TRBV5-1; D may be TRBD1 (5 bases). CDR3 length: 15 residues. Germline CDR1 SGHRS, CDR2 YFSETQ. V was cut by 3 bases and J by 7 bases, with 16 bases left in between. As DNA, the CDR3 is TGCGCCAGCAGCTGGGGCGCCAGGTTAGACGGGGAGCTGTTTTTT. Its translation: CASSWGARLDGELFF.

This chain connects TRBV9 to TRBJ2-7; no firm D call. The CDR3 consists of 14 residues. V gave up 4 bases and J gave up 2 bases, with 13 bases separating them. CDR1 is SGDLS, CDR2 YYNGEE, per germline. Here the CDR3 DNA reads TGTGCCAGCAGCCCCTCCTCGGCGACCTACGAGCAGTACTTC. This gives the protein CASSPSSATYEQYF.

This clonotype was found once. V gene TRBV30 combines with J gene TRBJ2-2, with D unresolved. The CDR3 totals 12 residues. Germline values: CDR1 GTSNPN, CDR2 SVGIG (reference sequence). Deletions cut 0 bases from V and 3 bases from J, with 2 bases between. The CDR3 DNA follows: TGTGCCTGGAGTGTTTACACCGGGGAGCTGTTTTTT. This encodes CAWSVYTGELFF. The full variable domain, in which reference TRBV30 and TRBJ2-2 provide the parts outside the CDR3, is SQTIHQWPATLVQPVGSPLSLECTVEGTSNPNLYWYRQAAGRGLQLLFYSVGIGQISSEVPQNLSASRPQDRQFILSSKKLLLSDSGFYLCAWSVYTGELFFGEGSRLTVL.

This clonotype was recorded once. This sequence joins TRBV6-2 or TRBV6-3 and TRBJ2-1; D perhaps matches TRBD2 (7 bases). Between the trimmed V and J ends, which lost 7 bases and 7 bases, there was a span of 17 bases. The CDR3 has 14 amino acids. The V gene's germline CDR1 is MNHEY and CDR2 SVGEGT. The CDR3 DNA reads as TGTGCCAGCAAACAATGGGGGGGGGCGAATGAGCAGTTCTTC. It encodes CASKQWGGANEQFF.

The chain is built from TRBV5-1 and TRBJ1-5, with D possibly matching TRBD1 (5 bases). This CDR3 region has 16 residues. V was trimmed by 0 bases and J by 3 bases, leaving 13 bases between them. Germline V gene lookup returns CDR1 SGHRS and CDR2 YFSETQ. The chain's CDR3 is CASSLAGGETNQPQHF. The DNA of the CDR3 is TGCGCCAGCAGCTTGGCCGGGGGGGAAACCAATCAGCCCCAGCATTTT.

In nucleotides, the CDR3 is TGCGCCAGCAGCCAAGAAGACCAACGAACCTACGAGCAGTACTTC. Amino acids: CASSQEDQRTYEQYF. This sequence joins TRBV4-1 and TRBJ2-7; D gene ambiguous. The germline V and J ends were trimmed by 0 bases and 2 bases, with 11 bases remaining between them. Germline V gives CDR1 MGHRA, CDR2 YSYEKL. This CDR3 comprises 15 residues.

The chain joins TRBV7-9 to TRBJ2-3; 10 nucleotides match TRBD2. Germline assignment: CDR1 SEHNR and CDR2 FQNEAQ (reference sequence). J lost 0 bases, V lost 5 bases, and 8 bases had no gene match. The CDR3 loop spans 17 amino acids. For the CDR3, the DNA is TGTGCCAGCAGCCAATACCTAGCGGGGGCCAGCACAGATACGCAGTATTTT. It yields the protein CASSQYLAGASTDTQYF. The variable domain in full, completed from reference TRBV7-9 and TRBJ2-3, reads DTGVSQNPRHKITKRGQNVTFRCDPISEHNRLYWYRQTLGQGPEFLTYFQNEAQLEKSRLLSDRFSAERPKGSFSTLEIQRTEQGDSAMYLCASSQYLAGASTDTQYFGPGTRLTVL.

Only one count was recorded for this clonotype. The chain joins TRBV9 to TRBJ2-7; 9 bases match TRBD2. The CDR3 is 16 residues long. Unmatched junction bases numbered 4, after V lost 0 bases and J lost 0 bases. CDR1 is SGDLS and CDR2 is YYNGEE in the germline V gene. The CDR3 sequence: CASSVGSGSSSYEQYF. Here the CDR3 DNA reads TGTGCCAGCAGCGTAGGTAGCGGGAGTAGCTCCTACGAGCAGTACTTC.

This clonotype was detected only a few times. CDR3 DNA: TGCAGTGCTTCTAACTATGGCTACACCTTC. Translating gives CSASNYGYTF. The rearrangement uses TRBV20-1 and TRBJ1-2; D gene ambiguous. Looked up from germline, CDR1 is DFQATT and CDR2 is SNEGSKA (reference sequence). CDR3 size: 10 residues. V lost 5 bases and J lost 0, with 1 base in between.